These 13 T cell receptor beta chains were sequenced from one sample in a study of post-analysis software for immune sequencing data. Regarding the study as a whole: Five or six TRBV segments were more frequent in patients than controls; TRBV5-6, TRBV5-1 and TRBV20-1 belonged to this group.

These receptors lack a known antigen. The TCR beta cDNA libraries carried unique molecular identifiers. TCRdb itself ran the PCR reads through MiXCR, one entry per CDR3 protein. Of around 700,000 distinct CDR3 sequences listed, 55% to 60% are singletons. Material for sequencing was blood. Receptors were obtained from a girl aged 2-10 years with multiple sclerosis.

The gene calls are TRBV14 and TRBJ2-5, with D perhaps TRBD2 (5 bases). The CDR3 is made up of 13 amino acids. Germline V CDR1 and CDR2: SGHDN, FVKESK. The V end was cut by 4 bases, the J end by 11 bases, with 17 bases between. The DNA of the CDR3 is TGTGCCAGCAGCCCGCATACGGGAAATGAGCAGTACTTC. Its translation: CASSPHTGNEQYF.

The rearrangement joins TRBV20-1 to TRBJ2-1, with TRBD2 identical over 11 bases. Losses at the gene ends were 6 bases for V and 10 bases for J; bases not matched to a gene: 5. Germline V gene data show CDR1 as DFQATT and CDR2 as SNEGSKA (reference sequence). There are 12 residues in the CDR3. The CDR3 reads CSATRTSGEQFF. The DNA of the CDR3 is TGCAGTGCAACAAGGACTAGCGGGGAGCAGTTCTTC.

This clonotype was seen a single time. A junction end diverges from the germline sequence, so it may reflect a read error. This sequence joins TRBV2 and TRBJ2-5; a weak D match, TRBD1 (6 bases). The CDR3 spans 14 residues. Germline-derived CDR1 and CDR2 are SNHLY and FYNNEI. For the CDR3, the DNA is TGTGCCAGCAAAGAAGGGGACACTCAAGAGGCCCAGTACTTC. Protein: CASKEGDTQEAQYF.

The chain couples TRBV25-1 to TRBJ2-1; 11 bases agree with TRBD2. The ends lost 6 bases at V and 6 bases at J; junction bases unmatched: 19. This CDR3 is 19 amino acids long. In germline, CDR1 is MGHDK, CDR2 SYGVNS. The CDR3 reads CASSPRASGRQGGLNEQFF. CDR3 nucleotides: TGTGCCAGCAGCCCACGGGCTAGCGGGAGGCAGGGGGGCCTCAATGAGCAGTTCTTC.

The chain recombines TRBV7-2 with TRBJ2-3; D possibly corresponds to TRBD2 (5 bases). V was pared by 5 bases and J by 2 bases, with 11 bases between. Germline CDR1 SGHTA, CDR2 FQGNSA. The CDR3 length is 14 residues. CDR3 bases: TGTGCCAGCAGCGATGGACTGTTCACAGATACGCAGTATTTT. Its translation is CASSDGLFTDTQYF.

The chain combines TRBV7-2 with TRBJ2-5, with D unresolved. The CDR3 runs to 14 residues. Trimming shortened V by 1 base and J by 4 bases, and 10 bases separated the two germline ends. Germline values: CDR1 SGHTA, CDR2 FQGNSA. This CDR3 reads CASSLVSQGETQYF. In nucleotides, the CDR3 is TGTGCCAGCAGCTTAGTTTCCCAAGGAGAGACCCAGTACTTC.

The chain links TRBV29-1 to TRBJ2-4; D is undetermined. Trimming removed 0 bases at V and 1 base at J, with 13 bases between. This CDR3 region has 16 residues. The V gene's germline CDR1 is SQVTM and CDR2 ANQGSEA. As DNA, the CDR3 is TGCAGCGTTGAAGATGGGAAAGGTGGGGCCAAAAACATTCAGTACTTC. It specifies CSVEDGKGGAKNIQYF.

J is TRBJ2-3 and V is TRBV12-3 or TRBV12-4; D ambiguous. This CDR3 region has 12 residues. V was clipped by 9 bases and J by 4 bases, with 11 bases between them. The CDR3 region is CASRLEADTQYF. The CDR3 DNA sequence: TGTGCCAGTCGGTTAGAGGCAGATACGCAGTATTTT.

The gene calls are TRBV2 and TRBJ2-3; D is uncertain. From germline, CDR1 is SNHLY and CDR2 FYNNEI. This CDR3 is 16 amino acids long. Trimming shortened V by 0 bases and J by 0 bases, and 10 bases separated the two germline ends. DNA for the CDR3: TGTGCCAGCAGTGAAGCCCCGGGTCCTAGCACAGATACGCAGTATTTT. It specifies CASSEAPGPSTDTQYF.

This chain connects TRBV4-2 to TRBJ1-2, with TRBD1 identical over 9 bases. With V trimmed by 0 bases and J by 4 bases, 3 bases remained unmatched. Germline loops: CDR1 LGHNA, CDR2 YNFKEQ. The CDR3 contains 15 residues. In nucleotides, the CDR3 is TGTGCCAGCAGCCAAGACCGGGACAGGGCCTATGGCTACACCTTC. Translated, it gives CASSQDRDRAYGYTF.

The chain carries TRBV20-1 and TRBJ1-1, with 11 bases fitting TRBD1. Germline CDR1 is DFQATT and CDR2 is SNEGSKA (reference sequence). Trimming cost V 5 bases and J 3 bases; bases outside gene matches: 5. CDR3 size: 14 residues. In DNA form, the CDR3 reads TGCAGTGCTGGCAAGGGACAGGGGGACACTGAAGCTTTCTTT. It specifies CSAGKGQGDTEAFF.

This clonotype was detected a few times. This chain uses TRBV15 with TRBJ2-6; D call uncertain. The V end was cut by 5 bases, the J end by 4 bases, with 9 bases between. Per germline, CDR1 LNHNV and CDR2 YYDKDF (reference sequence). This CDR3 comprises 14 residues. The CDR3 nucleotides read TGTGCCACCAGCGACCCGTGGGGGGCCAACGTCCTGACTTTC. Its protein product is CATSDPWGANVLTF. Full variable domain (outside the CDR3, taken from reference TRBV15 and TRBJ2-6): DAMVIQNPRYQVTQFGKPVTLSCSQTLNHNVMYWYQQKSSQAPKLLFHYYDKDFNNEADTPDNFQSRRPNTSFCFLDIRSPGLGDTAMYLCATSDPWGANVLTFGAGSRLTVL.

J is TRBJ2-3 and V is TRBV11-2; TRBD2 agrees at 8 bases. The V and J ends lost 3 bases and 3 bases, in that order; junction bases with no gene match: 5. CDR1 and CDR2 (germline): SGHAT, FQNNGV. This CDR3 comprises 15 residues. In DNA form, the CDR3 reads TGTGCCAGCAGCTTGAAGCGGGAGCCGACAGATACGCAGTATTTT. As protein: CASSLKREPTDTQYF.